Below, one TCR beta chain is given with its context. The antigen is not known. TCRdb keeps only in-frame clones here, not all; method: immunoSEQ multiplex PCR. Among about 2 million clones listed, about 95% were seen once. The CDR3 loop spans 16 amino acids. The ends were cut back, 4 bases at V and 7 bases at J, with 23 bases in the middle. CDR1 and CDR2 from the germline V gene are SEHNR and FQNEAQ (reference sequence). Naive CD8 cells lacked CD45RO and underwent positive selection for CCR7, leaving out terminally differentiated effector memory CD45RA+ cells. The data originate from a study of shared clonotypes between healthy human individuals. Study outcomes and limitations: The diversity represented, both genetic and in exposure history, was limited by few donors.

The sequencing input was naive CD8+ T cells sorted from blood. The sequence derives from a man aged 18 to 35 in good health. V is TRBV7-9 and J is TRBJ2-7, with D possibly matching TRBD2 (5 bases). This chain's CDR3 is CASSSPEEAHPGEQYF. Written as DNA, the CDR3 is TGTGCCAGCAGCTCCCCCGAAGAGGCCCACCCGGGGGAGCAGTACTTC.